This T cell receptor (beta chain) emerged from a study of human T cells and chemical hapten exposure. TCRdb reanalysed the RACE reads using MiXCR and keeps one entry per CDR3 protein. This sample has 95,000 to 130,000 distinct CDR3 sequences, with about 12% found just once. Time point defined: patch test 1, 2 weeks after DPC sensitization. The treatment is: therapeutic diphenylcyclopropenone sensitization with weekly scalp DPC. Prior to application of each patch test, blood was drawn. The sequencing used whole blood, collected in connection with sensitization to the hapten diphenylcyclopropenone (DPC). The TCR originated in a woman in her forties or fifties with alopecia areata. Some clones in this sample may be carry-over from other donors' samples.

The CDR3 nucleotides are TGTGCCAGCTCTTGGAGGGGGGAGCCCCCCACAGATACGCAGTATTTT. It specifies CASSWRGEPPTDTQYF. The gene calls are TRBV7-9 and TRBJ2-3; D tentatively reads TRBD1 or TRBD2 (6 bases each). CDR1 is SEHNR, CDR2 FQNEAQ, per germline (reference sequence). Trimming pared 8 bases from V and 2 bases from J, leaving 20 bases between. The CDR3 extends over 16 amino acids.